The clone carrying this TCR beta chain occurred a few times. The authors isolated at least 6 million PBMCs per sample. V was pared by 6 bases and J by 10 bases, with 22 bases between. This CDR3 has 15 amino acids. The germline V gene has CDR1 MDHEN and CDR2 SYDVKM. The record originates from a study of blood T cells in healthy people across ages. Primed by a sample-barcoded 5' primer and a J-beta primer mix, a second PCR proceeded for 7 to 11 cycles. All samples yielded 2.5 million or more CDR3-containing paired-end reads. In TCRdb, the 5' RACE reads were re-called with MiXCR into one record per CDR3 protein. The sample has roughly 800,000 distinct CDR3 sequences, 55% to 70% seen once.

The sequence was collected from a man younger than 45 in good health. Sample: blood. The chain recombines TRBV28 with TRBJ2-1, with TRBD1 as a possible D gene (6 bases). The CDR3 DNA reads as TGTGCCAGCAGGCTTCCCCAGGGGATCCAGGGGGAGCAGTTCTTC. Translated: CASRLPQGIQGEQFF.